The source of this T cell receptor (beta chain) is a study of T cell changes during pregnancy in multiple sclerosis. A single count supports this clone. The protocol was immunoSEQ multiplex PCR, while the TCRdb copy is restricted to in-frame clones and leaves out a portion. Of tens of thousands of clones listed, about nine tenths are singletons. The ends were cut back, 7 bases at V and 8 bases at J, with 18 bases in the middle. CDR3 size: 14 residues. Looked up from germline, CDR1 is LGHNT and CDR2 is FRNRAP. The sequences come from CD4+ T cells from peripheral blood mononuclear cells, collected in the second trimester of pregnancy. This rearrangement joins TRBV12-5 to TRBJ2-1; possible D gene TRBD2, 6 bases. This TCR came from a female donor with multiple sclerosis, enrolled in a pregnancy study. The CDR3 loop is CASASTRRGDEQFF. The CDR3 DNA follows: TGTGCTAGTGCCTCTACAAGGAGGGGCGATGAGCAGTTCTTC.